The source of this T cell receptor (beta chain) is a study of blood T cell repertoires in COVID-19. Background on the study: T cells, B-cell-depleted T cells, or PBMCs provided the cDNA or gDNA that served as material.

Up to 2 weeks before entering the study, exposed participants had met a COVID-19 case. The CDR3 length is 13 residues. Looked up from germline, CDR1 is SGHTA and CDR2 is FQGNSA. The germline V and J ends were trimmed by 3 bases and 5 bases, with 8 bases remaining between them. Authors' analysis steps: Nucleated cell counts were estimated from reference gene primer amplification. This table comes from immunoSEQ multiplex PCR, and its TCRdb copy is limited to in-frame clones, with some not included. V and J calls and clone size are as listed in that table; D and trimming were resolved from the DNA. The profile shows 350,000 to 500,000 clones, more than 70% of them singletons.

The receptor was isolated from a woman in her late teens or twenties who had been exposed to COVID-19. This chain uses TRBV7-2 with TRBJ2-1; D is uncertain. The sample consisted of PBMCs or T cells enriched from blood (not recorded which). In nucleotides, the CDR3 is TGTGCCAGCAGCTTGAGGCTGAACAATGAGCAGTTCTTC. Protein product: CASSLRLNNEQFF.